This passage covers 29 T cell receptor beta chains from one sample sequenced in a study of cytomegalovirus exposure and HLA in healthy donors. 13 Jbeta primers and 60 Vbeta primers were used for the PCR. Clones were read by immunoSEQ multiplex PCR, and TCRdb kept only the in-frame ones, dropping some. This table holds 150,000 or so clones, about 70% found once. Sequencing was done on a sample of PBMCs. The receptors derive from a man between 18 and 35 years old in good health and CMV-seronegative.

The J gene is TRBJ1-6, the V gene TRBV30; D is undetermined. This CDR3 has 11 amino acids. Trimming removed 1 base from V and 10 bases from J, with 5 bases in between. Germline V CDR1 and CDR2: GTSNPN, SVGIG (reference sequence). The CDR3 region has the DNA TGTGCCTGGAGTGCTTCGTCACCCCTCCACTTT. Its protein is CAWSASSPLHF.

The chain couples TRBV2 to TRBJ1-2, with 7 nucleotides matching TRBD1. CDR1 is SNHLY and CDR2 is FYNNEI in the germline V gene. The CDR3 consists of 16 residues. V shed 3 bases and J 4 bases; nucleotides not matched to a gene: 11. The CDR3 protein is CASSDSPSGGPYGYTF. CDR3 coding DNA: TGTGCCAGCAGTGATAGTCCGTCAGGGGGACCCTATGGCTACACCTTC.

The V call is TRBV19, the J call TRBJ1-4; 8 bases map to TRBD1. Germline loops: CDR1 LNHDA, CDR2 SQIVND (reference sequence). The V segment lost 8 bases and the J segment 6 bases; nucleotides outside the gene matches: 8. The CDR3 loop spans 14 amino acids. CDR3 in amino acids: CASGDRRNDEKLFF. The DNA of the CDR3 is TGTGCCAGTGGGGACAGGAGGAATGATGAAAAACTGTTTTTT.

This clone was observed a few times. This chain connects TRBV28 to TRBJ2-7; D ambiguous. This CDR3 has 14 residues. V lost 4 bases and J lost 3, with 13 bases in between. CDR1 and CDR2 (germline): MDHEN, SYDVKM. The CDR3 sequence is CASSSGSPLYEQYV. CDR3 bases: TGTGCCAGCAGTTCCGGGTCCCCCCTCTACGAGCAGTACGTC.

The chain combines TRBV4-3 with TRBJ2-5, with a weak D call TRBD1 (6 bases). V shed 0 bases and J shed 3 bases, with 17 bases lying between them. The length of the CDR3 is 17 residues. The germline V gene encodes CDR1 LGHNA and CDR2 YSLEER. The CDR3 protein is CASSQESFRQGKETQYF. CDR3 DNA sequence: TGCGCCAGCAGCCAAGAAAGTTTTCGGCAGGGGAAAGAGACCCAGTACTTC.

This clone was seen a few times. Here the CDR3 DNA reads TGTGCCAGCAGTTTATCCCCGGGGGGCGCATGGGACACTGAAGCTTTCTTT. Translating gives CASSLSPGGAWDTEAFF. The V and J genes are TRBV27 and TRBJ1-1, with D possibly TRBD1 on 6 matching bases. The germline V and J ends were trimmed by 0 bases and 3 bases, with 17 bases remaining between them. The CDR3 spans 17 residues. Germline V CDR1 and CDR2: MNHEY, SMNVEV (reference sequence).

This clone was counted only a few times. The gene calls are TRBV29-1 and TRBJ2-1, with 15 bases aligning to TRBD2. The trim removed 7 bases at V and 9 bases at J, leaving 7 bases unmatched. Germline-derived CDR1 and CDR2 are SQVTM and ANQGSEA. This CDR3 spans 14 amino acids. The CDR3 loop is CSARTSGGASEQFF. The CDR3 region has the DNA TGCAGCGCCCGGACTAGCGGGGGGGCCAGTGAGCAGTTCTTC.

Remarks on this clone: The conserved closing phenylalanine or tryptophan is absent in this CDR3, likely reflecting a read error. J is TRBJ1-1 and V is TRBV7-9; tentative D call: TRBD1 (5 bases). Germline CDR1 reads SEHNR; CDR2 reads FQNEAQ (reference sequence). V was clipped by 3 bases and J by 3 bases, with 11 bases between them. This CDR3 has 14 amino acids. The chain's CDR3 is CASSFWGGDTEAFS. CDR3 DNA: TGTGCCAGCAGCTTTTGGGGGGGGGACACTGAAGCTTTCTCT.

Only a few counts were recorded for this clone. The genes are TRBV5-1 and TRBJ2-3; 9 positions agree with TRBD2. The CDR3 has 15 residues. CDR1 is SGHRS, CDR2 YFSETQ, per germline. V lost 3 bases to trimming and J lost 2 bases; unmatched junction nucleotides: 4. CDR3 amino acids: CASSSSGAYTDTQYF. The CDR3 coding sequence is TGCGCCAGCAGCTCTAGCGGGGCCTACACAGATACGCAGTATTTT.

The V gene is TRBV27, the J gene TRBJ2-5; TRBD1 aligns across 8 bases. The closer fit of TRBJ2-7 to the DNA end suggests the J call may be wrong. The germline V gene has CDR1 MNHEY and CDR2 SMNVEV (reference sequence). The CDR3 is 14 amino acids. CDR3: CASSLDRGSYEQYF. The DNA of the CDR3 is TGTGCCAGCAGCCTAGACAGGGGCTCCTACGAGCAGTACTTC.

The chain is built from TRBV30 and TRBJ1-4; TRBD1 matches at 9 bases. After removal of 1 base from V and 8 bases from J, the junction contained 5 bases not matched to a gene. The germline CDR1 and CDR2 sequences are GTSNPN and SVGIG (reference sequence). The CDR3 covers 14 residues. The CDR3 coding sequence is TGTGCCTGGAGTGCGGGACAGGGAGGGGAAAAACTGTTTTTT. Translating it yields CAWSAGQGGEKLFF. Full variable domain (rest looked up from reference TRBV30 and TRBJ1-4): SQTIHQWPATLVQPVGSPLSLECTVEGTSNPNLYWYRQAAGRGLQLLFYSVGIGQISSEVPQNLSASRPQDRQFILSSKKLLLSDSGFYLCAWSAGQGGEKLFFGSGTQLSVL.

The chain carries TRBV5-1 and TRBJ2-5; D gene uncertain. The germline V gene has CDR1 SGHRS and CDR2 YFSETQ. V was pared by 0 bases and J by 4 bases, with 10 bases between. The CDR3 covers 14 residues. The CDR3 DNA reads TGCGCCAGCAGCTTGGGAGAGAGCCCAGAGACCCAGTACTTC. It specifies CASSLGESPETQYF.

This sequence joins TRBV5-5 and TRBJ2-5; 9 bases align to TRBD1. The CDR3 runs to 14 residues. In germline, CDR1 is SGHKS, CDR2 YYEKEE (reference sequence). The V gene end was trimmed by 3 bases and the J gene end by 3 bases; junction bases not matched to a gene: 3. CDR3 protein: CASSSRTGEETQYF. The CDR3 nucleotides read TGTGCCAGCAGCTCCAGGACAGGGGAAGAGACCCAGTACTTC.

V and J are TRBV19 and TRBJ1-3; 8 positions agree with TRBD1. V shed 3 bases and J 2 bases; nucleotides not matched to a gene: 12. The CDR3 runs 18 residues. Per the germline V gene, CDR1 is LNHDA and CDR2 is SQIVND (reference sequence). Written as DNA, the CDR3 is TGTGCCAGTAGTATCTTTTTTCGGGACAGGCGCCCTGGAAACACCATATATTTT. It specifies CASSIFFRDRRPGNTIYF.

The gene calls are TRBV11-2 and TRBJ2-1; the D gene is possibly TRBD2 (6 bases). This CDR3 region has 14 residues. The ends were cut back, 0 bases at V and 6 bases at J, with 9 bases in the middle. CDR1 and CDR2 from the germline V gene are SGHAT and FQNNGV. In DNA, the CDR3 is TGTGCCAGCAGCTTAGAGCTAGCGTCCAATGAGCAGTTCTTC. Translating gives CASSLELASNEQFF.

This rearrangement joins TRBV7-9 to TRBJ2-1, with TRBD2 matching over 12 bases. Trimming at V came to 5 bases and at J to 4 bases, leaving 9 bases not matched to a gene. The CDR3 spans 17 residues. Germline values: CDR1 SEHNR, CDR2 FQNEAQ (reference sequence). In DNA form, the CDR3 reads TGTGCCAGCAGCCCCAGGACTAGCGGGGCGATATACAATGAGCAGTTCTTC. As protein: CASSPRTSGAIYNEQFF. The full variable domain, its missing parts supplied by reference TRBV7-9 and TRBJ2-1, is DTGVSQNPRHKITKRGQNVTFRCDPISEHNRLYWYRQTLGQGPEFLTYFQNEAQLEKSRLLSDRFSAERPKGSFSTLEIQRTEQGDSAMYLCASSPRTSGAIYNEQFFGPGTRLTVL.

The genes are TRBV27 and TRBJ2-7; 10 bases map to TRBD2. CDR3 size: 14 residues. Unmatched junction bases numbered 7, after V lost 8 bases and J lost 3 bases. Germline V gene lookup returns CDR1 MNHEY and CDR2 SMNVEV (reference sequence). CDR3 residues: CASALAGVYYEQYV. In nucleotides, the CDR3 is TGTGCCAGCGCGCTAGCGGGGGTTTACTACGAGCAGTACGTC.

The CDR3 DNA reads as TGTGCCAGCAGCTTAGTGGCCTGGGGGGTGGCAAGAGGCGCTGAAGCTTTCTTT. Translated, it gives CASSLVAWGVARGAEAFF. The chain is built from TRBV7-9 and TRBJ1-1; possibly TRBD1 for D (5 bases). The CDR3 is 18 residues long. Germline CDR1 SEHNR, CDR2 FQNEAQ (reference sequence). V dropped 1 base and J dropped 6 bases, with 24 bases sitting between them. Full variable domain (rest looked up from reference TRBV7-9 and TRBJ1-1): DTGVSQNPRHKITKRGQNVTFRCDPISEHNRLYWYRQTLGQGPEFLTYFQNEAQLEKSRLLSDRFSAERPKGSFSTLEIQRTEQGDSAMYLCASSLVAWGVARGAEAFFGQGTRLTVV.

The chain uses TRBV4-1 and TRBJ1-1; D gene uncertain. Germline V gene lookup returns CDR1 MGHRA and CDR2 YSYEKL. Deletions cut 7 bases from V and 1 base from J, with 10 bases between. The CDR3 is 13 amino acids. The CDR3 coding sequence is TGCGCCAGCACCCGGGATGAGAACACTGAAGCTTTCTTT. Translation gives CASTRDENTEAFF.

The chain has TRBV7-9 and TRBJ2-7; TRBD1 aligns across 7 bases. Germline V gene data show CDR1 as SEHNR and CDR2 as FQNEAQ (reference sequence). V lost 7 bases, J lost 1 base, and 16 bases stayed unmatched. The CDR3 contains 17 residues. CDR3 loop: CASTAYQGGRPSYEQYF. The DNA for the CDR3 is TGTGCCAGCACCGCATACCAAGGGGGCCGCCCGTCCTACGAGCAGTACTTC.

V gene TRBV6-5 combines with J gene TRBJ2-7; possibly TRBD1 for D (5 bases). Germline V gene data show CDR1 as MNHEY and CDR2 as SVGAGI. This CDR3 contains 11 residues. V shed 11 bases and J shed 3 bases, with 11 bases lying between them. This CDR3 reads CAGQGSYEQYF. In DNA form, the CDR3 reads TGTGCCGGGCAGGGAAGCTACGAGCAGTACTTC.

The chain has TRBV7-8 and TRBJ2-2; 9 bases agree with TRBD1. V lost 4 bases, J lost 1 base, and 10 bases stayed unmatched. CDR1 is SGHVS and CDR2 is FQNEAQ in the germline V gene. CDR3 size: 18 residues. The DNA of the CDR3 is TGTGCCAGCAGCTGGACAGGGGCGAACCCATTGAACACCGGGGAGCTGTTTTTT. Its translation: CASSWTGANPLNTGELFF.

The chain recombines TRBV29-1 with TRBJ1-1; 8 nucleotides line up with TRBD1. The germline gives CDR1 SQVTM, CDR2 ANQGSEA. Trimming removed 6 bases from V and 3 bases from J; junction bases left unmatched: 9. This CDR3 spans 14 amino acids. The CDR3 sequence is CSVVGDRSDTEAFF. CDR3 DNA: TGCAGCGTCGTCGGGGACAGGAGTGACACTGAAGCTTTCTTT.

The V gene is TRBV18, the J gene TRBJ2-7, with D perhaps TRBD2 (6 bases). This CDR3 spans 14 amino acids. Germline values: CDR1 KGHSH, CDR2 LQKENI. V was clipped by 3 bases and J by 5 bases, with 14 bases between them. CDR3 in DNA: TGTGCCAGCTCACCGGTTCGAGGAGGGAACGAGCAGTACTTC. It yields the protein CASSPVRGGNEQYF.

In its sample, this clone was seen a few times. This chain joins TRBV5-1 and TRBJ2-5, with 14 positions matching TRBD2. The CDR3 sequence is 18 residues long. The junction had 13 bases not matched to a gene; V was cut back by 7 bases and J by 2 bases. Germline V gene data show CDR1 as SGHRS and CDR2 as YFSETQ. The CDR3 nucleotides read TGCGCCAGCGGACCGGGACTAGCGGGGGCCTGGTTACAAGAGACCCAGTACTTC. It encodes CASGPGLAGAWLQETQYF.

The chain uses TRBV19 and TRBJ1-3; D may be TRBD1 (5 bases). V lost 3 bases to trimming and J lost 2 bases, with 11 bases between them. The CDR3 consists of 15 residues. Germline V CDR1 and CDR2: LNHDA, SQIVND (reference sequence). CDR3 sequence reads: CASSIVAGPGNTIYF. DNA of the CDR3: TGTGCCAGTAGTATCGTGGCAGGGCCTGGAAACACCATATATTTT. Filled out from reference TRBV19 and TRBJ1-3, the complete variable domain reads DGGITQSPKYLFRKEGQNVTLSCEQNLNHDAMYWYRQDPGQGLRLIYYSQIVNDFQKGDIAEGYSVSREKKESFPLTVTSAQKNPTAFYLCASSIVAGPGNTIYFGEGSWLTVV.

This clone was observed a handful of times. The chain is built from TRBV27 and TRBJ2-2, with 7 bases matching TRBD1. V shed 5 bases and J 0 bases; nucleotides not matched to a gene: 6. Looked up from germline, CDR1 is MNHEY and CDR2 is SMNVEV (reference sequence). This CDR3 is 16 amino acids long. CDR3 coding DNA: TGTGCCAGCAGTCGATGGACAGGCCCGAACACCGGGGAGCTGTTTTTT. Translating gives CASSRWTGPNTGELFF.

V and J are TRBV6-5 and TRBJ2-5; D ambiguous. CDR1 MNHEY and CDR2 SVGAGI come from the germline V gene. The CDR3 spans 15 residues. Trimming shortened V by 1 base and J by 1 base, and 10 bases separated the two germline ends. The CDR3 DNA follows: TGTGCCAGCAGTTACTACAGATTCTCCCAAGAGACCCAGTACTTC. This codes for CASSYYRFSQETQYF.

V gene TRBV18 combines with J gene TRBJ2-3, with 13 bases matching TRBD2. Germline V CDR1 and CDR2: KGHSH, LQKENI. The CDR3 has 19 amino acids. The V and J ends lost 4 bases and 0 bases, in that order; junction bases with no gene match: 10. The CDR3, as DNA: TGTGCCAGCTCACTACGACTAGCGGGGGGCCTTAGCAGCACAGATACGCAGTATTTT. This gives the protein CASSLRLAGGLSSTDTQYF.